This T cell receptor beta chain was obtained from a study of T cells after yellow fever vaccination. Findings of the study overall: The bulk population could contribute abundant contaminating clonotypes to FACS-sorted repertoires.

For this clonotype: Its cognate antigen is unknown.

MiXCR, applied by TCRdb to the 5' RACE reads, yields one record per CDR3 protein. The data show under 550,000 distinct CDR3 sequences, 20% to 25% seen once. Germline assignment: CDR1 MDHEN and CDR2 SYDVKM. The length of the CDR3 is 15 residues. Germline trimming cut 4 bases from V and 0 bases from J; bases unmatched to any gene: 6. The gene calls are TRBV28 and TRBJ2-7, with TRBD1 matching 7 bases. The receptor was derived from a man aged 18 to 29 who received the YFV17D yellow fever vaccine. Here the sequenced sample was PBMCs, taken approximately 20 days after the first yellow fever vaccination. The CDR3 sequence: CASSWDRTSSYEQYV. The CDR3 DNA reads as TGTGCCAGCAGTTGGGACAGAACTAGCTCCTACGAGCAGTACGTC.